A single sample is the source of the 32 T cell receptor beta chains below, sequenced in a study of neoadjuvant anti-PD-1 for oral cavity cancer. The time point: after neoadjuvant nivolumab, at surgical resection. Here immunoSEQ multiplex PCR was the method, and the copy in TCRdb shows in-frame clones only, minus some. The sample has some 10,000 clones; 60% to 70% are singletons. Sequencing used PBMCs, obtained after nivolumab (anti-PD-1) treatment. The receptors here all came from a person between 35 and 79 years old with oral cavity squamous cell carcinoma.

This clone came up a few times. The chain recombines TRBV19 with TRBJ2-2; TRBD1 matches at 12 bases. Germline assignment: CDR1 LNHDA and CDR2 SQIVND (reference sequence). Trimming removed 5 bases from V and 8 bases from J; junction bases left unmatched: 9. The CDR3 extends over 16 amino acids. The CDR3 spells CASSVGGQGAQGELFF. DNA for the CDR3: TGTGCCAGTAGTGTCGGGGGACAGGGGGCGCAAGGGGAGCTGTTTTTT.

On this clone: Germline and junction disagree at one end, which may indicate a read error. The chain is built from TRBV10-2 and TRBJ1-1; D is ambiguous. Germline lookup yields CDR1 WSHSY and CDR2 SAAADI. This CDR3 comprises 16 residues. CDR3 nucleotides: TGCGCCAGCAGTGATAGGAGGATGCAGACGAACGCTGAAGCTTTCTTT. It encodes CASSDRRMQTNAEAFF.

The rearrangement uses TRBV9 and TRBJ1-2; 10 nucleotides match TRBD1. The germline V gene encodes CDR1 SGDLS and CDR2 YYNGEE. The CDR3 runs to 15 residues. Losses at the gene ends were 7 bases for V and 7 bases for J; bases not matched to a gene: 13. The CDR3 bases are TGTGCCAGCCGCCAGGGACAGGGGTTTTTTGGTGGCTACACCTTC. Protein product: CASRQGQGFFGGYTF. Combining the CDR3 with reference TRBV9 and TRBJ1-2 gives the whole variable domain DSGVTQTPKHLITATGQRVTLRCSPRSGDLSVYWYQQSLDQGLQFLIQYYNGEERAKGNILERFSAQQFPDLHSELNLSSLELGDSALYFCASRQGQGFFGGYTFGSGTRLTVV.

The chain joins TRBV4-2 to TRBJ2-7; weak D call: TRBD2 (5 bases). The CDR3 sequence is 14 residues long. The germline gives CDR1 LGHNA, CDR2 YNFKEQ. Trimming shortened V by 0 bases and J by 2 bases, and 8 bases separated the two germline ends. The CDR3 DNA reads TGTGCCAGCAGCCAAGATCCCGGGACCTACGAGCAGTACTTC. This codes for CASSQDPGTYEQYF.

The rearrangement joins TRBV7-6 to TRBJ2-2; no definite D call. From germline, CDR1 is SGHVS and CDR2 FNYEAQ. The germline V and J ends were trimmed by 5 bases and 2 bases, with 6 bases remaining between them. The CDR3 covers 13 residues. The CDR3 protein is CASSPRNTGELFF. For the CDR3, the DNA is TGTGCCAGCAGCCCTCGAAACACCGGGGAGCTGTTTTTT.

The chain carries TRBV6-6 and TRBJ1-1; D unresolved. The CDR3 contains 13 residues. Germline V gene sequence: CDR1 MNHNY, CDR2 SVGAGI (reference sequence). V lost 0 bases and J lost 4, with 6 bases in between. CDR3 sequence (DNA): TGTGCCAGCAGTTACTCGTTGGGCACTGAAGCTTTCTTT. Protein product: CASSYSLGTEAFF.

The chain recombines TRBV27 with TRBJ1-5; D may be TRBD1 (6 bases). V lost 2 bases to trimming and J lost 2 bases, with 13 bases between them. The CDR3 covers 16 residues. Germline V gives CDR1 MNHEY, CDR2 SMNVEV (reference sequence). The CDR3 sequence is CASSLGGAVGNQPQHF. DNA for the CDR3: TGTGCCAGCAGTTTAGGGGGGGCAGTGGGCAATCAGCCCCAGCATTTT.

This clone was recorded once. V usage is TRBV27 and J usage is TRBJ2-1; possibly TRBD1 for D (6 bases). The CDR3 length is 16 residues. From germline, CDR1 is MNHEY and CDR2 SMNVEV (reference sequence). Trimming cost V 5 bases and J 7 bases, with 21 bases left between them. The CDR3 DNA follows: TGTGCCAGCAGTCCATGGGGTCGGGACACTTCAAATGAGCAGTTCTTC. Translating gives CASSPWGRDTSNEQFF.

V is TRBV10-2 and J is TRBJ2-5; D is undetermined. Trimming left V 3 bases short and J 1 base short, with 12 bases between. The CDR3 spans 15 residues. The germline gives CDR1 WSHSY, CDR2 SAAADI. CDR3 bases: TGCGCCAGCAGTGACTGGGGAACGGCCCAAGAGACCCAGTACTTC. Its protein product is CASSDWGTAQETQYF.

In DNA, the CDR3 is TGTGCCAGCAGCTTAGAGGGACAGGGGTCTACAGATACGCAGTATTTT. This sequence encodes CASSLEGQGSTDTQYF. The chain employs TRBV11-2 and TRBJ2-3; 10 bases match TRBD1. The ends lost 0 bases at V and 3 bases at J; junction bases unmatched: 3. The V gene's germline CDR1 is SGHAT and CDR2 FQNNGV. This CDR3 has 16 residues.

The chain carries TRBV5-5 and TRBJ1-2; perhaps TRBD1 as D (5 bases). The CDR3 consists of 15 residues. The V end was cut by 0 bases, the J end by 1 base, with 10 bases between. CDR1 and CDR2 from the germline V gene are SGHKS and YYEKEE (reference sequence). CDR3 DNA sequence: TGTGCCAGCAGCTTGGGGACACTTGATAACTATGGCTACACCTTC. Translating gives CASSLGTLDNYGYTF.

This clone came up once. The chain couples TRBV7-9 to TRBJ1-2, with D possibly being TRBD1 (6 bases). V was shortened by 4 bases and J by 8 bases, with 17 bases between the two germline ends. CDR3 length: 14 residues. The germline V gene has CDR1 SEHNR and CDR2 FQNEAQ (reference sequence). DNA of the CDR3: TGTGCCAGCAGCTGGTACGCAGGGGTAGAAGGCTACACCTTC. The encoded protein is CASSWYAGVEGYTF.

The chain links TRBV4-1 to TRBJ2-7; TRBD1 matches at 8 bases. After removal of 1 base from V and 6 bases from J, the junction contained 20 bases not matched to a gene. CDR3 length: 19 amino acids. Germline V gives CDR1 MGHRA, CDR2 YSYEKL. The CDR3 DNA reads TGCGCCAGCAGCCAAGCAACGATATTTTCAGGACAGGGTAACAGCGAGCAGTACTTC. Translated: CASSQATIFSGQGNSEQYF.

This chain connects TRBV2 to TRBJ1-2; the D gene is possibly TRBD1 (6 bases). Germline CDR1 is SNHLY and CDR2 is FYNNEI. CDR3 length: 14 residues. V was shortened by 3 bases and J by 7 bases, with 15 bases between the two germline ends. CDR3 sequence reads: CASSDSNRVGGYTF. The DNA of the CDR3 is TGTGCCAGCAGTGATAGCAACAGGGTCGGTGGCTACACCTTC.

This clone has a handful of counts. The J gene is TRBJ1-5, the V gene TRBV7-2, with 7 bases identical to TRBD1. The germline gives CDR1 SGHTA, CDR2 FQGNSA. The CDR3 covers 15 residues. Losses at the gene ends were 4 bases for V and 2 bases for J; bases not matched to a gene: 5. CDR3 residues: CASSSTGQGNQPQHF. CDR3 nucleotides: TGTGCCAGCAGCTCTACCGGACAGGGCAATCAGCCCCAGCATTTT.

This sequence joins TRBV27 and TRBJ2-2; no definite D call. CDR1 and CDR2 from the germline V gene are MNHEY and SMNVEV (reference sequence). The CDR3 extends over 14 amino acids. Between the trimmed V and J ends, which lost 2 bases and 3 bases, there was a span of 7 bases. The CDR3: CASSLRTYTGELFF. In DNA form, the CDR3 reads TGTGCCAGCAGTTTAAGAACGTACACCGGGGAGCTGTTTTTT.

This clone occurred a few times. The chain joins TRBV5-1 to TRBJ1-1; D remains ambiguous. CDR3 length: 13 amino acids. Germline-derived CDR1 and CDR2 are SGHRS and YFSETQ. The V gene lost 0 bases and the J gene lost 0 bases, with 3 bases spanning the gap. CDR3 DNA sequence: TGCGCCAGCAGCTTGGTTGTGAACACTGAAGCTTTCTTT. It yields the protein CASSLVVNTEAFF.

This clone has only one observation. The chain has TRBV2 and TRBJ2-2; TRBD2 might be the D (7 bases). V lost 6 bases to trimming and J lost 8 bases, with 13 bases between them. The CDR3 loop spans 13 amino acids. Germline values: CDR1 SNHLY, CDR2 FYNNEI. DNA of the CDR3: TGTGCCAGCAGCCAGGGGAGGGGTGGGGAGCTGTTTTTT. Protein sequence: CASSQGRGGELFF.

V is TRBV13 and J is TRBJ2-7, with TRBD1 as a possible D gene (6 bases). Germline loops: CDR1 PRHDT, CDR2 FYEKMQ (reference sequence). This CDR3 is 13 amino acids long. Deletions cut 0 bases from V and 5 bases from J, with 8 bases between. CDR3 sequence reads: CASSLGGGDEQYF. The CDR3 region has the DNA TGTGCCAGCAGCTTAGGTGGGGGCGACGAGCAGTACTTC.

The V gene is TRBV6-1, the J gene TRBJ2-5; 9 nucleotides line up with TRBD1. This CDR3 comprises 15 residues. The V and J ends lost 8 bases and 3 bases, in that order; junction bases with no gene match: 10. The germline V gene encodes CDR1 MNHNS and CDR2 SASEGT. The CDR3 loop reads CASCSRDRAEETQYF. The CDR3 nucleotides read TGTGCCAGCTGCTCCCGGGACAGGGCTGAAGAGACCCAGTACTTC.

The chain recombines TRBV4-1 with TRBJ1-1; no reliable D call. With 1 base removed from V and 1 base from J, the gap between germline ends came to 10 bases. Germline V lookup: CDR1 MGHRA, CDR2 YSYEKL. The CDR3 totals 15 residues. CDR3 in amino acids: CASSQVEGRNTEAFF. The CDR3 nucleotides read TGCGCCAGCAGCCAAGTGGAGGGAAGGAACACTGAAGCTTTCTTT.

About this clone itself: Additional DNA sequences in this sample encode the identical CDR3. The chain is built from TRBV6-1 and TRBJ2-6; maybe TRBD1 (5 bases). Deletions cut 4 bases from V and 4 bases from J, with 11 bases between. Germline CDR1 is MNHNS and CDR2 is SASEGT. The CDR3 is 15 residues long. CDR3 coding DNA: TGTGCCAGCAGTGGGGCAGGGCCAGGGGCCAACGTCCTGACTTTC. Encoded protein: CASSGAGPGANVLTF.

This clone was picked up a small number of times. This rearrangement joins TRBV4-2 to TRBJ2-7, with 10 bases lining up with TRBD2. The CDR3 runs 15 residues. CDR1 is LGHNA and CDR2 is YNFKEQ in the germline V gene. Trimming cost V 1 base and J 7 bases; bases outside gene matches: 7. CDR3 DNA sequence: TGTGCCAGCAGCCAAGCAAGCGGGGGGGCCAAAGAGCAGTACTTC. Translating it yields CASSQASGGAKEQYF.

This clone was found a few times. As DNA, the CDR3 is TGCGCCAGCAGCAAAGTTTGGGGTACCTACAATGAGCAGTTCTTC. It specifies CASSKVWGTYNEQFF. The chain is built from TRBV5-1 and TRBJ2-1; D not certain. The V gene lost 4 bases and the J gene lost 2 bases, with 13 bases spanning the gap. The CDR3 has 15 residues. CDR1 is SGHRS and CDR2 is YFSETQ in the germline V gene.

The rearrangement uses TRBV7-2 and TRBJ1-1; maybe TRBD1 (5 bases). There are 13 residues in the CDR3. Trimming took off 2 bases at V and 6 bases at J, with 10 bases between the two ends. Germline V lookup: CDR1 SGHTA, CDR2 FQGNSA. DNA of the CDR3: TGTGCCAGCAGCTTAATCGGGGCCTCTGAAGCTTTCTTT. Encoded protein: CASSLIGASEAFF.

The genes are TRBV9 and TRBJ2-7, with 12 bases that match TRBD2. The CDR3 contains 16 residues. Germline V gene data show CDR1 as SGDLS and CDR2 as YYNGEE. V dropped 4 bases and J dropped 4; count of bases not matched to a gene: 9. CDR3 in DNA: TGTGCCAGCAGCCAGGCCAGACTAGCGGGAGTGTACGAGCAGTACTTC. It is translated as CASSQARLAGVYEQYF.

This chain joins TRBV10-1 and TRBJ1-1, with a weak D call TRBD1 (5 bases). Germline V gene lookup returns CDR1 WNHNN and CDR2 SYGVQD (reference sequence). V lost 1 base and J lost 6, with 15 bases in between. The CDR3 extends over 15 amino acids. CDR3 sequence: CASSEWKGRRAEAFF. Written as DNA, the CDR3 is TGCGCCAGCAGTGAGTGGAAGGGGCGGAGGGCTGAAGCTTTCTTT.

The rearrangement links TRBV30 to TRBJ1-4, with 10 positions matching TRBD1. CDR3 size: 14 residues. The junction had 6 bases not matched to a gene; V was cut back by 4 bases and J by 7 bases. Germline V gene sequence: CDR1 GTSNPN, CDR2 SVGIG (reference sequence). In DNA, the CDR3 is TGTGCCTGGACTGACAGGGGGCGGGGTGAAAAACTGTTTTTT. Amino acid sequence: CAWTDRGRGEKLFF.

The chain links TRBV5-6 to TRBJ1-1; weak D call: TRBD1 (5 bases). Germline V gives CDR1 SGHDT, CDR2 YYEEEE. The CDR3 spans 14 residues. The V end was cut by 1 base, the J end by 5 bases, with 12 bases between. The CDR3 here is CASSLSGFSTEAFF. Written as DNA, the CDR3 is TGTGCCAGCAGCTTGTCAGGGTTCTCGACTGAAGCTTTCTTT. Full variable domain (remainder filled in from reference TRBV5-6 and TRBJ1-1): DAGVTQSPTHLIKTRGQQVTLRCSPKSGHDTVSWYQQALGQGPQFIFQYYEEEERQRGNFPDRFSGHQFPNYSSELNVNALLLGDSALYLCASSLSGFSTEAFFGQGTRLTVV.

The sample holds a few counts of this clone. CDR3 sequence (DNA): TGCGCCAGCAGCTTGGGGTACGAGCAGTACTTC. It yields the protein CASSLGYEQYF. V gene TRBV5-1 combines with J gene TRBJ2-7; D gene unclear. V lost 0 bases to trimming and J lost 4 bases, with 2 bases between them. Germline loops: CDR1 SGHRS, CDR2 YFSETQ. The CDR3 consists of 11 residues. The variable domain in full, with the rest retrieved from reference TRBV5-1 and TRBJ2-7, is KAGVTQTPRYLIKTRGQQVTLSCSPISGHRSVSWYQQTPGQGLQFLFEYFSETQRNKGNFPGRFSGRQFSNSRSEMNVSTLELGDSALYLCASSLGYEQYFGPGTRLTVT.

The J gene is TRBJ1-1, the V gene TRBV29-1, with D perhaps matching TRBD1 (5 bases). The germline CDR1 and CDR2 sequences are SQVTM and ANQGSEA. The V gene lost 2 bases and the J gene lost 0 bases, with 7 bases spanning the gap. There are 13 residues in the CDR3. CDR3 sequence: CSVEPGVNTEAFF. The CDR3 DNA follows: TGCAGCGTTGAACCGGGGGTGAACACTGAAGCTTTCTTT.

The chain recombines TRBV15 with TRBJ2-1; D is perhaps TRBD1 (6 bases). The CDR3 runs 16 residues. The germline V and J ends were trimmed by 6 bases and 5 bases, with 20 bases remaining between them. Germline-derived CDR1 and CDR2 are LNHNV and YYDKDF (reference sequence). CDR3 region: CATSVLGTGPNNEQFF. The CDR3 DNA sequence: TGTGCCACCAGTGTTCTCGGCACAGGGCCTAACAATGAGCAGTTCTTC.